A selection of T cell receptor beta chains follows, all from one sample in a study of identical twins. TCRdb reprocessed the 5' RACE reads with MiXCR, giving one entry per CDR3 protein. This table has hundreds of thousands of distinct CDR3 sequences, approximately 13% appearing once. The same sample was also studied in work on yellow fever vaccine responses in identical twins.

Material for sequencing was PBMCs. These receptors all come from a woman in her late teens or twenties in good health. Each CDR3 is given with its conserved first and last residue. The D gene is left open where the match is weak. Clone size is stated in some rows and not others, as once, few, many or a class when expanded.

TRBJ2-5 - - TRBV4-1 CASSTGPWPGETQYF TGCGCCAGCAGCACGGGACCCTGGCCGGGGGAGACCCAGTACTTC
TRBJ2-1 - TRBD1 TRBV6-1 CASKPGQPLSYNEQFF TGTGCCAGCAAGCCGGGACAGCCGCTCTCCTACAATGAGCAGTTCTTC
TRBJ1-2 - - TRBV20-1 CSARPLEEWDGYTF TGCAGTGCTAGGCCCCTGGAGGAATGGGATGGCTACACCTTC
TRBJ2-3 many TRBD2 TRBV6-2/TRBV6-3 CASSYYPGLAGGLAGTDTQYF TGTGCCAGCAGTTACTACCCGGGACTAGCGGGGGGACTTGCAGGCACAGATACGCAGTATTTT
TRBJ1-5 - - TRBV6-1 CASSEDLDQPQHF TGTGCCAGCAGTGAGGACCTGGATCAGCCCCAGCATTTT
TRBJ2-5 few - TRBV6-5 CASSYSELGTQYF TGTGCCAGCAGTTATTCCGAACTTGGGACCCAGTACTTC
TRBJ2-5 few TRBD2 TRBV6-1 CASSQPTLAGEETQYF TGTGCCAGCAGTCAACCCACCCTAGCGGGAGAAGAGACCCAGTACTTC
TRBJ2-7 many TRBD2 TRBV12-3/TRBV12-4 CASSPSGTSTYEQYF TGTGCCAGCAGTCCAAGTGGGACTAGTACCTACGAGCAGTACTTC
TRBJ2-5 many TRBD1 TRBV5-1 CASSPGDRQQETQYF TGCGCCAGCAGCCCTGGGGACAGACAACAAGAGACCCAGTACTTC
TRBJ1-1 - - TRBV28 CASKNLRLSNAEAFF TGTGCCAGCAAAAACCTCAGGCTCTCGAACGCTGAAGCTTTCTTT
TRBJ2-7 many TRBD2 TRBV12-3/TRBV12-4 CASSFTTSGVGYSYEQYF TGTGCCAGCAGTTTCACGACTAGCGGGGTGGGGTACTCCTACGAGCAGTACTTC
TRBJ2-7 few - TRBV20-1 CSAREGPSYEQYF TGCAGTGCTAGAGAGGGTCCGTCCTACGAGCAGTACTTC
TRBJ2-5 - TRBD2 TRBV14 CASSLTSGTSLETQYF TGTGCCAGCAGCCTAACATCCGGGACTAGCCTAGAGACCCAGTACTTC
TRBJ2-7 - - TRBV5-1 CASSPPGAPDEQYF TGCGCCAGCAGCCCCCCCGGGGCCCCGGACGAGCAGTACTTC
TRBJ2-1 few TRBD1 TRBV20-1 CSATGTGPSDTYNEQFF TGCAGTGCCACCGGGACAGGGCCTTCAGACACCTACAATGAGCAGTTCTTC
TRBJ1-4 many - TRBV5-8 CASSPLRGATNEKLFF TGTGCCAGCAGCCCCCTTCGGGGGGCGACTAATGAAAAACTGTTTTTT
TRBJ2-3 - TRBD1 TRBV10-1 CASSERGQGPPSTDTQYF TGCGCCAGCAGTGAACGGGGACAGGGGCCTCCAAGCACAGATACGCAGTATTTT
TRBJ2-5 few TRBD2 TRBV4-2 CASSQDGTSKETQYF TGTGCCAGCAGCCAAGATGGGACTAGCAAAGAGACCCAGTACTTC
TRBJ1-6 - TRBD1 TRBV7-8 CASSPDRVSLYNSPLHF TGTGCCAGCAGCCCCGACAGGGTCAGCTTATATAATTCACCCCTCCACTTT
TRBJ2-5 - TRBD1 TRBV7-4 CASSLVVFGQGRETQYF TGTGCCAGCAGCTTAGTCGTCTTCGGACAGGGACGAGAGACCCAGTACTTC
TRBJ2-1 few TRBD2 TRBV3-1 CASSQAYGLAGGSNEQFF TGTGCCAGCAGCCAAGCCTACGGGTTAGCGGGAGGTTCTAATGAGCAGTTCTTC
TRBJ1-2 - TRBD1 TRBV10-3 CAISEPTGGPNYGYTF TGTGCCATCAGTGAGCCCACAGGGGGCCCTAACTATGGCTACACCTTC
TRBJ2-5 - - TRBV5-1 CASSLRNPGLTYQETQYF TGCGCCAGCAGCTTGCGGAATCCGGGACTTACGTACCAAGAGACCCAGTACTTC
TRBJ2-7 - - TRBV19 CASSIRDEQYF TGTGCCAGTAGTATAAGGGACGAGCAGTACTTC
TRBJ2-2 - - TRBV5-1 CASSLGLVSGELFF TGCGCCAGCAGCTTGGGCCTAGTCTCCGGGGAGCTGTTTTTT
TRBJ2-1 few - TRBV7-7 CASSLRGPPSYNEQFF TGTGCCAGCAGCTTGCGGGGTCCTCCATCCTACAATGAGCAGTTCTTC
TRBJ2-1 few - TRBV9 CASSAMIGNEQFF TGTGCCAGCAGCGCCATGATTGGCAATGAGCAGTTCTTC
TRBJ2-5 few TRBD1 TRBV15 CATSKKEAGTAKETQYF TGTGCCACCAGCAAAAAGGAGGCCGGGACAGCCAAAGAGACCCAGTACTTC
TRBJ2-7 many TRBD2 TRBV20-1 CSARAPSGPAYEQYF TGCAGTGCTAGAGCCCCTAGCGGACCGGCCTACGAGCAGTACTTC
TRBJ2-7 many - TRBV27 CASSLGRMMREQYF TGTGCCAGCAGTTTGGGCAGAATGATGCGCGAGCAGTACTTC
TRBJ2-2 - TRBD2 TRBV20-1 CSAGSGGANTGELFF TGCAGTGCTGGGAGCGGGGGGGCGAACACCGGGGAGCTGTTTTTT
TRBJ2-1 many TRBD2 TRBV5-1 CASSLRREKTSGSYNEQFF TGCGCCAGCAGCTTGAGGCGGGAAAAGACTAGCGGGTCATACAATGAGCAGTTCTTC
TRBJ2-3 few - TRBV29-1 CSVSLEADTQYF TGCAGCGTCTCGCTAGAGGCAGATACGCAGTATTTT
TRBJ2-1 few - TRBV5-1 CASSSKGPEQFF TGCGCCAGCAGCTCCAAAGGGCCGGAGCAGTTCTTC
TRBJ2-1 few - TRBV12-3/TRBV12-4 CASSSGGGFRDEQFF TGTGCCAGCAGTTCAGGGGGGGGCTTTCGGGATGAGCAGTTCTTC
TRBJ1-5 many TRBD1 TRBV29-1 CSVDLGQGQPQHF TGCAGCGTTGACTTAGGACAGGGCCAGCCCCAGCATTTT
TRBJ2-5 - - TRBV9 CASSVGWGAVETQYF TGTGCCAGCAGCGTAGGGTGGGGGGCGGTGGAGACCCAGTACTTC
TRBJ1-1 few - TRBV10-3 CAISESLVGDMNTEAFF TGTGCCATCAGTGAGTCGTTGGTCGGGGACATGAACACTGAAGCTTTCTTT
TRBJ1-5 few - TRBV7-8 CASSLEGVSSNQPQHF TGTGCCAGCAGCTTAGAGGGGGTGTCTAGCAATCAGCCCCAGCATTTT
TRBJ2-3 few TRBD2 TRBV20-1 CSVHPPGLAGEPDTQYF TGCAGTGTTCATCCCCCGGGACTAGCGGGGGAGCCAGATACGCAGTATTTT
TRBJ2-2 few TRBD2 TRBV5-1 CASRLAEGNTGELFF TGCGCCAGCAGACTAGCGGAGGGGAACACCGGGGAGCTGTTTTTT
TRBJ2-5 many - TRBV20-1 CSARDPTFPETQYF TGCAGTGCTAGAGATCCTACTTTCCCAGAGACCCAGTACTTC
TRBJ2-1 - TRBD2 TRBV5-1 CASSSGRTSGYKMGTYNEQFF TGCGCCAGCAGCTCAGGTAGGACTAGCGGATACAAGATGGGTACCTACAATGAGCAGTTCTTC
TRBJ2-3 - - TRBV11-2 CASSSPRGRRAQYF TGTGCCAGCAGCTCCCCGAGGGGGAGAAGGGCGCAGTATTTT
TRBJ2-3 - TRBD2 TRBV20-1 CSARDPARSSGGRWGTDTQYF TGCAGTGCTAGAGACCCGGCTCGGTCTAGCGGGGGTCGGTGGGGCACAGATACGCAGTATTTT
TRBJ2-1 - TRBD2 TRBV20-1 CSAREGLAGVRSYNEQFF TGCAGTGCTAGAGAGGGTCTAGCGGGAGTGAGGTCCTACAATGAGCAGTTCTTC
TRBJ2-5 - - TRBV15 CATSRWSETQYF TGTGCCACCAGCAGGTGGTCAGAGACCCAGTACTTC
TRBJ2-2 few - TRBV6-1 CASASSWDTGELFF TGTGCCAGCGCAAGCTCCTGGGACACCGGGGAGCTGTTTTTT
TRBJ2-5 few - TRBV20-1 CSARDSGAFQETQYF TGCAGTGCTAGAGATTCAGGGGCCTTCCAAGAGACCCAGTACTTC
TRBJ1-3 few - TRBV2 CASSAAQRLSLGNTIYF TGTGCCAGCAGCGCAGCACAGAGGCTCTCTCTTGGAAACACCATATATTTT
TRBJ2-3 - TRBD1 TRBV24-1 CATARDRGATDTQYF TGTGCCACCGCACGGGACAGGGGGGCAACAGATACGCAGTATTTT
TRBJ2-5 - TRBD2 TRBV5-1 CASSRGTSGGTMGTQYF TGCGCCAGCAGCCGCGGGACTAGCGGAGGGACCATGGGGACCCAGTACTTC
TRBJ1-5 few TRBD1 TRBV18 CASSQRQGYNQPQHF TGTGCCAGCTCTCAACGACAGGGTTACAATCAGCCCCAGCATTTT